The 8 T cell receptor beta chains in this list originate from one sample, sequenced in a study of shared clonotypes between healthy human individuals. Profiling relied on immunoSEQ multiplex PCR, and the TCRdb table lists in-frame clones only, not all of them. The table includes about 490,000 clones, roughly 80% detected once. Sequenced material: PBMCs. Receptors were obtained from a woman aged 35 to 49 in good health. Some clones in this sample may be carry-over from other donors' samples.

This sequence joins TRBV6-1 and TRBJ1-3; D perhaps matches TRBD1 (6 bases). There are 13 residues in the CDR3. Deletions cut 9 bases from V and 3 bases from J, with 12 bases between. CDR1 and CDR2 from the germline V gene are MNHNS and SASEGT. In DNA, the CDR3 is TGTGCCAGTACCCGGGACAATGGAAACACCATATATTTT. Encoded protein: CASTRDNGNTIYF.

The chain uses TRBV5-1 and TRBJ2-3; D may be TRBD1 or TRBD2 (5 bases each). This CDR3 contains 14 residues. The germline V gene encodes CDR1 SGHRS and CDR2 YFSETQ. V was cut by 4 bases and J by 9 bases, with 18 bases left in between. The CDR3: CASSPNTGPRTQYF. The CDR3 nucleotides read TGCGCCAGCAGCCCGAATACGGGACCACGCACGCAGTATTTT.

This clone was observed many times. Other DNA variants within this sample encode the same CDR3. V gene TRBV15 combines with J gene TRBJ1-2; possible D gene TRBD1, 5 bases. Per the germline V gene, CDR1 is LNHNV and CDR2 is YYDKDF (reference sequence). This CDR3 is 16 amino acids long. Trimming shortened V by 0 bases and J by 0 bases, and 11 bases separated the two germline ends. CDR3 sequence reads: CATSREGVTTNYGYTF. The CDR3 DNA reads as TGTGCCACCAGCAGAGAAGGGGTGACAACTAACTATGGCTACACCTTC.

The rearrangement uses TRBV18 and TRBJ2-7; tentatively, D is TRBD1 or TRBD2 (5 bases each). V dropped 6 bases and J dropped 6 bases, with 21 bases sitting between them. The CDR3 is 15 amino acids. Germline CDR1 and CDR2: KGHSH and LQKENI. The CDR3 reads CASSPTRDGYTEQYF. CDR3 nucleotides: TGTGCCAGCTCGCCAACGAGGGACGGATATACCGAGCAGTACTTC. The full variable domain, its missing parts supplied by reference TRBV18 and TRBJ2-7, is NAGVMQNPRHLVRRRGQEARLRCSPMKGHSHVYWYRQLPEEGLKFMVYLQKENIIDESGMPKERFSAEFPKEGPSILRIQQVVRGDSAAYFCASSPTRDGYTEQYFGPGTRLTVT.

The rearrangement links TRBV21-1 to TRBJ2-4; no check of the table's D call, TRBD1, against the DNA was made. TRBV21-1 is flagged as a pseudogene. The CDR3 covers 17 residues. CDR3 region: CASSGCGKGTGGYIQYF. CDR3 nucleotides: TGTGCCAGCAGCGGCTGTGGGAAGGGGACAGGGGGTTACATTCAGTACTTC.

The V gene is TRBV7-2, the J gene TRBJ1-1; D is uncertain. Germline-derived CDR1 and CDR2 are SGHTA and FQGNSA. The CDR3 length is 14 residues. Trimming stripped 4 bases from V and 2 bases from J, with 11 bases between. Here the CDR3 reads CASSSRGSNTEAFF. For the CDR3, the DNA is TGTGCCAGCAGCTCCAGAGGAAGCAACACTGAAGCTTTCTTT.

V usage is TRBV5-6 and J usage is TRBJ2-7, with unresolved D. The ends were cut back, 0 bases at V and 9 bases at J, with 13 bases in the middle. This CDR3 comprises 13 residues. Germline lookup yields CDR1 SGHDT and CDR2 YYEEEE. The CDR3 loop reads CASSLVRHGGQYF. CDR3 coding DNA: TGTGCCAGCAGCTTGGTCAGGCATGGTGGGCAGTACTTC. Full variable domain (rest looked up from reference TRBV5-6 and TRBJ2-7): DAGVTQSPTHLIKTRGQQVTLRCSPKSGHDTVSWYQQALGQGPQFIFQYYEEEERQRGNFPDRFSGHQFPNYSSELNVNALLLGDSALYLCASSLVRHGGQYFGPGTRLTVT.

This chain connects TRBV2 to TRBJ1-4, with TRBD1 matching 7 bases. The J segment lost 4 bases and the V segment lost 7 bases, leaving 9 bases of the junction unmatched. The germline V gene has CDR1 SNHLY and CDR2 FYNNEI. This CDR3 is built from 15 residues. This CDR3 is CASTFSGTVNEKLFF. The DNA of the CDR3 is TGTGCCAGCACCTTCTCCGGGACAGTTAATGAAAAACTGTTTTTT.